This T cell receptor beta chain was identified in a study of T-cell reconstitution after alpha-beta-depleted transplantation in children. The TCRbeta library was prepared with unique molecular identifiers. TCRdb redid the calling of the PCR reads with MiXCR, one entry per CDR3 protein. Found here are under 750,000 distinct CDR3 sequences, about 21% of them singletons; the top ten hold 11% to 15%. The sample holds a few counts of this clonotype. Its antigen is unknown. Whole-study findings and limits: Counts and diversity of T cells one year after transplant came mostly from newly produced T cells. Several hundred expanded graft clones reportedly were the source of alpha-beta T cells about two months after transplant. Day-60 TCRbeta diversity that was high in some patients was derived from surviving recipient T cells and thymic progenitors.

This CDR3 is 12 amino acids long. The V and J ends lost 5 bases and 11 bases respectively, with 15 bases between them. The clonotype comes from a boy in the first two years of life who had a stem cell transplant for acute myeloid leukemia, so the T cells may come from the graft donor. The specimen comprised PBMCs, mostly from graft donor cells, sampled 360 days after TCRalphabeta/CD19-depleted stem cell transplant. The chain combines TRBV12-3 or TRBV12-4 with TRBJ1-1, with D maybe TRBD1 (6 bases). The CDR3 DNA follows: TGTGCCAGCAGTCCCGGACAGATTCTGGCTTTCTTT. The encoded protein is CASSPGQILAFF.